The rows below give T cell receptor beta chains drawn from one sample of a study of vaccination and CD4 T cells after COVID-19. TCRdb passed the PCR reads through MiXCR, listing each CDR3 protein once. This repertoire shows about 6,400 distinct CDR3 sequences, over 45% found once; its top ten account for around two fifths. These receptors lack a known antigen. The sample consisted of CD4+ T cells from blood, cultured in vitro. The receptors come from a human donor in good health. CDR3s include the opening cysteine and the closing phenylalanine or tryptophan. Each record gives: J gene, clone size, V gene, D gene, CDR3 DNA, CDR3 protein. D genes are given only for firm matches. For some rows the clone size is stated as once, few or many, or as a class when expanded; others skip it.

>TRBJ2-7|.|TRBV7-8|TRBD2
TGTGCCAGCAGCCGAGGGCTAGCGGGGGATACCTACGAGCAGTACTTC
CASSRGLAGDTYEQYF
>TRBJ1-2|few|TRBV12-3/TRBV12-4|TRBD1
TGTGCCAGCAGTCGAGGGCCAGGGGGAGTTGGCTACACCTTC
CASSRGPGGVGYTF
>TRBJ1-6|.|TRBV6-1|.
TGTGCCAGCAGTGAAGTTTCAGGGGTACGGTCACCCCTCCACTTT
CASSEVSGVRSPLHF
>TRBJ1-5|.|TRBV28|.
TGTGCCAGCAGCCATGTCACGAAAATGGCGTATAGCAATCAGCCCCAGCATTTT
CASSHVTKMAYSNQPQHF
>TRBJ1-2|few|TRBV7-2|TRBD1
TGTGCCAGCAGCCCCGGACAGGGTCTTGGGGGCTACACCTTC
CASSPGQGLGGYTF
>TRBJ2-5|.|TRBV5-8|.
TGTGCCAGCAGCTTGAACCAAGAGACCCAGTACTTC
CASSLNQETQYF
>TRBJ2-7|.|TRBV25-1|TRBD1
TGTGCCAGCAGTAGGACAGGGATCACCTACGAGCAGTACTTC
CASSRTGITYEQYF
>TRBJ2-5|.|TRBV7-2|TRBD2
TGTGCCAGCAGCCCCCGACTAGCTAGAGAGACCCAGTACTTC
CASSPRLARETQYF
>TRBJ2-4|.|TRBV7-2|.
TGTGCCAGCAGCTTAGGTTCGTTAGCCAAAAACATTCAGTACTTC
CASSLGSLAKNIQYF
>TRBJ1-3|few|TRBV15|.
TGTGCCACCAGCAGGCCCGGGACCTCTGGAAACACCATATATTTT
CATSRPGTSGNTIYF
>TRBJ2-6|.|TRBV7-2|.
TGTGCCAGCAGCTTAGCGAAAACAACTGGGGCCAACGTCCTGACTTTC
CASSLAKTTGANVLTF
>TRBJ1-2|.|TRBV15|.
TGTGCCACCAGCAGAGAGCTGGGGGCTAGCTATGGCTACACCTTC
CATSRELGASYGYTF
>TRBJ2-1|.|TRBV12-3/TRBV12-4|TRBD2
TGTGCCAGCAGTCCGGGGCTAGCGGGGGGTAGGGGGGAGCAGTTCTTC
CASSPGLAGGRGEQFF
>TRBJ1-5|.|TRBV19|.
TGTGCCAGTATGGACAGCCGATATCAGCCCCAGCATTTT
CASMDSRYQPQHF
>TRBJ1-2|few|TRBV7-8|.
TGTGCCAGCAGCCTCCCGGGTAACTATGGCTACACCTTC
CASSLPGNYGYTF
>TRBJ1-5|.|TRBV6-1|.
TGTGCCAGCAGCCCGGATCATAACGCCCGGCAGCCCCAGCATTTT
CASSPDHNARQPQHF
>TRBJ2-5|few|TRBV2|.
TGTGCCAGCTCCTCTGGGGAGACCCAGTACTTC
CASSSGETQYF
>TRBJ2-2|.|TRBV12-3/TRBV12-4|TRBD1
TGTGCCAGCAGTCCCCGAGGGGGGACAGGCACCGGGGAGCTGTTTTTT
CASSPRGGTGTGELFF
>TRBJ1-5|few|TRBV20-1|TRBD1
TGCAGTGCTACCCGGGACAGGGGGGATGAGCCCCAGCATTTT
CSATRDRGDEPQHF
>TRBJ2-1|.|TRBV6-2/TRBV6-3|TRBD1
TGTGCCAGCAACCGGGGACAGGGGGTCTATGAGCAGTTCTTC
CASNRGQGVYEQFF
>TRBJ1-5|.|TRBV6-2/TRBV6-3|TRBD1
TGTGCCAGCAGTTACGCGGGACAGGGAGGTCATCAGCCCCAGCATTTT
CASSYAGQGGHQPQHF
>TRBJ1-5|.|TRBV5-6|.
TGTGCCAGCAGCTTGCCGGGGGTAAATCAGCCCCAGCATTTT
CASSLPGVNQPQHF
>TRBJ1-1|.|TRBV6-1|.
TGTGCCAGCAGCCGGCCAGGGGCGGGGAACACTGAAGCTTTCTTT
CASSRPGAGNTEAFF
>TRBJ2-7|once|TRBV19|.
TGTGCCAGTAGTATTTCGGGCCTTCGGAGCTCCTACGAGCAGTACTTC
CASSISGLRSSYEQYF
>TRBJ1-5|few|TRBV6-4|.
TGTGCCAGCAGTGCCGGGAGTGGCCGAGGGCAGCCCCAGCATTTT
CASSAGSGRGQPQHF
>TRBJ1-5|.|TRBV20-1|TRBD1
TGCAGTGCTAGGACCCGACAGGGGCGCAATCAGCCCCAGCATTTT
CSARTRQGRNQPQHF
>TRBJ2-3|few|TRBV2|.
TGTGCCAGCAGACAAGGGCAGCTCACAGATACGCAGTATTTT
CASRQGQLTDTQYF
>TRBJ2-2|.|TRBV19|.
TGTGCCAGTAGGGGGCTAGCTGACACCGGGGAGCTGTTTTTT
CASRGLADTGELFF
>TRBJ1-2|.|TRBV18|TRBD1
TGTGCCAGCTCACTTAACTACCGGGACAGGGGGCTTGGTGGCTACACCTTC
CASSLNYRDRGLGGYTF
>TRBJ2-7|.|TRBV29-1|TRBD2
TGCAGCGTGGGGACTAGCGGCCTAACCCACGAGCAGTACTTC
CSVGTSGLTHEQYF
>TRBJ2-7|.|TRBV11-1|TRBD1
TGTGCCAGCAGCTTATTAGGGACAGGGAATTCCTACGAGCAGTACTTC
CASSLLGTGNSYEQYF
>TRBJ1-2|.|TRBV10-2|.
TGCGCCAGCAGTGAGTCCATAGGGTGGGACGAGGGCTACACCTTC
CASSESIGWDEGYTF
>TRBJ1-2|few|TRBV7-9|.
TGTGCCAGCAGCACCGGCGGCCGGACTCGTCATGGCTACACCTTC
CASSTGGRTRHGYTF
>TRBJ1-1|.|TRBV4-3|TRBD1
TGCGCCAGCAGACAAAGCCGATTTACAGGGGCGGAGAACACTGAAGCTTTCTTT
CASRQSRFTGAENTEAFF
>TRBJ2-1|.|TRBV21-1|.
TGTGCCAGCAGCAAAGGAGCCCAAAGGGTAGGGACAGGGTTTTACAATGAGCAGTTCTTC
CASSKGAQRVGTGFYNEQFF
>TRBJ1-1|.|TRBV6-1|.
TGTGCCAGCAGTGAAATCCAGACTAGACCCACTGAAGCTTTCTTT
CASSEIQTRPTEAFF
>TRBJ1-5|.|TRBV12-3/TRBV12-4|.
TGTGCCAGCAGTTTGAGGGCAATAAATCAGCCCCAGCATTTT
CASSLRAINQPQHF
>TRBJ1-5|.|TRBV7-6|.
TGTGCCAGCAGCTTAGATGTCGCAGGGGCCGGGCAGCCCCAGCATTTT
CASSLDVAGAGQPQHF
>TRBJ1-5|.|TRBV21-1|.
TGTGCCAGCAGCCCTCTGACCGGGGCCAAGGGGATTTACAGGGGGCGTAGTGGTCAGCCCCAGCATTTT
CASSPLTGAKGIYRGRSGQPQHF
>TRBJ2-5|.|TRBV6-1|.
TGTGCCAGCAGTGAGATTTCGTCCTCCCGACTAGCAGGGGGGACCCAGTACTTC
CASSEISSSRLAGGTQYF
>TRBJ1-5|.|TRBV2|TRBD1
TGTGCCAGCAGATACGGGACAGTTAGCAATCAGCCCCAGCATTTT
CASRYGTVSNQPQHF
>TRBJ1-2|few|TRBV11-2|.
TGTGCCAGCAGCCCTTTGGGATCCTATGGCTACACCTTC
CASSPLGSYGYTF
>TRBJ1-5|.|TRBV30|.
TGTGCCTGGAGTAAGAGACGGATGAGCAATCAGCCCCAGCATTTT
CAWSKRRMSNQPQHF
>TRBJ1-1|.|TRBV2|.
TGTGCCAGCAGTGAAACGGCTAACACTGAAGCTTTCTTT
CASSETANTEAFF
>TRBJ1-1|.|TRBV12-3/TRBV12-4|.
TGTGCCAGCAACCAGGGGAGGGCTGAAGCTTTCTTT
CASNQGRAEAFF
>TRBJ1-2|.|TRBV20-1|TRBD1
TGCAGTGCTAACTTACCGGGACAGGGGGCTGGTGGCTACACCTTC
CSANLPGQGAGGYTF
>TRBJ1-1|.|TRBV7-2|.
TGTGCCACGAGAGACACCTTGAACACTGAAGCTTTCTTT
CATRDTLNTEAFF
>TRBJ1-1|.|TRBV20-1|.
TGCAGTGCTGGAAACATAGAAGCTTTCTTT
CSAGNIEAFF
>TRBJ2-7|.|TRBV7-2|.
TGTGCCAGCAGCTTTCGGGACAACTACGAGCAGTACTTC
CASSFRDNYEQYF
>TRBJ2-5|few|TRBV10-2|TRBD1
TGCGCCAGCAGTAAGGGACAGACGGTCCAAGAGACCCAGTACTTC
CASSKGQTVQETQYF
>TRBJ1-5|few|TRBV20-1|.
TGCAGTGCTAGAGTTTCGGGGGGCTGGGGCAATCAGCCCCAGCATTTT
CSARVSGGWGNQPQHF
>TRBJ2-7|.|TRBV15|.
TGTGCCACCAGCAGAGTCCTCCTATCGGCGGGAAAACCCTACGAGCAGTACTTC
CATSRVLLSAGKPYEQYF